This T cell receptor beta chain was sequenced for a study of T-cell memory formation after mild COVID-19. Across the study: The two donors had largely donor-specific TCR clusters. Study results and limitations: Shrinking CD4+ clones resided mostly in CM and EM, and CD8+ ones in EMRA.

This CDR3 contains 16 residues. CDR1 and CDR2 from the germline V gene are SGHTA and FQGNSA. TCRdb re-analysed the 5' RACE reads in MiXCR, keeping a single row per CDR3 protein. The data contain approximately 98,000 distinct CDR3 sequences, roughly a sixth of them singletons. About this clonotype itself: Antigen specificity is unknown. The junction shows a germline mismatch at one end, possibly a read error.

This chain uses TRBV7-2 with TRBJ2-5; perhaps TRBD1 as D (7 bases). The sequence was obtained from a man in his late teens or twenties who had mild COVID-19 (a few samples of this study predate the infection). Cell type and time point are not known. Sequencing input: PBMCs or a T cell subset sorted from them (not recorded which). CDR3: CASRLALAGGQETQYF. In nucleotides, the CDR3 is TGTGCCAGCAGGTTAGCGCTCGCAGGGGGGCAAGAGACCCAGTACTTC.